A single sample is the source of the 6 T cell receptor beta chains below, sequenced in a study of blood T cell repertoires in COVID-19. Libraries were prepared by immunoSEQ multiplex PCR; TCRdb keeps only in-frame clonotypes and omits some of them. Of about 50,000 clones listed, around 86% were seen once; the top ten hold 3% to 3.5%. Sequences were obtained from PBMCs or T cells enriched from blood (not recorded which). The receptors were gathered from a woman in her forties or fifties who had recovered from COVID-19.

CDR3 sequence: CASSSGTVKETQYF. DNA for the CDR3: TGTGCCAGCAGCTCCGGGACAGTAAAAGAGACCCAGTACTTC. J is TRBJ2-5 and V is TRBV7-2; 7 bases match TRBD1. Germline CDR1 is SGHTA and CDR2 is FQGNSA. The CDR3 loop spans 14 amino acids. The J segment lost 3 bases and the V segment lost 4 bases, leaving 5 bases of the junction unmatched.

The V gene is TRBV9, the J gene TRBJ2-1; weak D call: TRBD2 (6 bases). Germline CDR1 and CDR2: SGDLS and YYNGEE. Trimming took 3 bases from V and 1 from J, leaving 14 bases between them. This CDR3 has 16 amino acids. Here the CDR3 DNA reads TGTGCCAGCAGCGCCATTGGACGGGGGTCCTACAATGAGCAGTTCTTC. It codes for CASSAIGRGSYNEQFF.

The rearrangement uses TRBV4-1 and TRBJ1-1, with a weak D call TRBD1 (6 bases). V lost 0 bases, J lost 4 bases, and 18 bases lay in between. The CDR3 length is 17 residues. CDR1 MGHRA and CDR2 YSYEKL come from the germline V gene. The CDR3 bases are TGCGCCAGCAGCCAAGAGCGTCAATCAGGGGTCGGCACTGAAGCTTTCTTT. Residues: CASSQERQSGVGTEAFF.

This clone was observed once. This chain joins TRBV21-1 and TRBJ2-7; TRBD1 is taken as the D call from the table, unchecked against the DNA. TRBV21-1 is termed a pseudogene. The CDR3 is 20 residues long. CDR3 bases: TGTGCCAGCAGTCACGACTTCGGGACACTGATACACCCGATCTCCTACGAGCAGTACTTC. Encoded protein: CASSHDFGTLIHPISYEQYF.

The gene calls are TRBV19 and TRBJ2-1, with D tentatively TRBD1 (6 bases). The CDR3 is 16 residues long. V lost 3 bases and J 3 bases, leaving 15 bases between the germline ends. The germline V gene has CDR1 LNHDA and CDR2 SQIVND (reference sequence). CDR3 nucleotides: TGTGCCAGTAGTATTAAGGGAAGGACAGTCTACAATGAGCAGTTCTTC. Encoded protein: CASSIKGRTVYNEQFF.

The chain joins TRBV5-4 to TRBJ1-1; possibly TRBD1 for D (6 bases). CDR3 length equals 17 residues. Per the germline V gene, CDR1 is SGHNT and CDR2 is YYREEE (reference sequence). V dropped 4 bases and J dropped 0 bases, with 19 bases sitting between them. The CDR3 DNA follows: TGTGCCAGCAGCCTGGGGGGGGGCTGGGGTATGAACACTGAAGCTTTCTTT. Translated: CASSLGGGWGMNTEAFF.